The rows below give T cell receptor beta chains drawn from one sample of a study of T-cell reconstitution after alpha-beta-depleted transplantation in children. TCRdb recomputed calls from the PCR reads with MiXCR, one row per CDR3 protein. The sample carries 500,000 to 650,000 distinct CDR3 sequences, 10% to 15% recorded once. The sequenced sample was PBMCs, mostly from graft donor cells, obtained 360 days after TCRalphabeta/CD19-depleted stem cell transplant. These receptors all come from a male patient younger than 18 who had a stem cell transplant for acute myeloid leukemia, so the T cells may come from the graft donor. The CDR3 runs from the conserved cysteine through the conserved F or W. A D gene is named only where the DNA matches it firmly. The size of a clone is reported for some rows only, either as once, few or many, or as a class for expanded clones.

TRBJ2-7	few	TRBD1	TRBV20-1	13	CSAIDRGPYEQYF	TGCAGTGCTATTGACAGGGGGCCCTACGAGCAGTACTTC
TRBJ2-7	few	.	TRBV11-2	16	CASIGGTGARFYEQYF	TGTGCCAGCATCGGAGGCACGGGAGCACGCTTCTACGAGCAGTACTTC
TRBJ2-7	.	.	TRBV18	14	CASSPTGAIYEQYF	TGTGCCAGCTCACCAACGGGAGCCATTTACGAGCAGTACTTC
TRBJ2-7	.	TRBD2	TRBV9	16	CASSVGGLAGSYEQYF	TGTGCCAGCAGCGTAGGGGGACTAGCGGGTTCCTACGAGCAGTACTTC
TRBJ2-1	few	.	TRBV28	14	CASSGRERVNEQFF	TGTGCCAGCAGTGGCAGGGAGCGGGTCAATGAGCAGTTCTTC
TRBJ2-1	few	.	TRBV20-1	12	CSAITPFREQFF	TGCAGTGCCATAACCCCGTTTCGTGAGCAGTTCTTC
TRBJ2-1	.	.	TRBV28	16	CASSLVLLIGYNEQFF	TGTGCCAGCAGTTTAGTTCTCCTAATTGGGTACAATGAGCAGTTCTTC
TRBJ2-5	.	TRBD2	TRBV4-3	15	CASSPRLAGLETQYF	TGCGCCAGCAGCCCCAGACTAGCGGGGCTAGAGACCCAGTACTTC
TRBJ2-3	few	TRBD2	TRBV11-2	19	CASSLGGLAGSSSTDTQYF	TGTGCCAGCAGCCTAGGGGGACTAGCGGGATCCTCTAGCACAGATACGCAGTATTTT
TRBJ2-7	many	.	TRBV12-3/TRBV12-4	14	CASSLGGNGYEQYF	TGTGCCAGCAGTTTGGGTGGTAATGGCTACGAGCAGTACTTC
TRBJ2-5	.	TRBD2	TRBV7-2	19	CASSLSGAKGSKPQETQYF	TGTGCCAGCAGCCTCAGCGGGGCTAAAGGGTCTAAACCCCAAGAGACCCAGTACTTC
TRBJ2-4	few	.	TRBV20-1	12	CSGTWAKGIQYF	TGCAGTGGAACGTGGGCGAAGGGCATTCAGTACTTC
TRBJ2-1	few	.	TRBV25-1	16	CASSELVGGRYNEQFF	TGTGCCAGCAGTGAATTGGTGGGGGGCCGGTACAATGAGCAGTTCTTC
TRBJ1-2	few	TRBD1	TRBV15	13	CATGRDRGYGYTF	TGTGCCACCGGCCGGGACAGGGGCTATGGCTACACCTTC
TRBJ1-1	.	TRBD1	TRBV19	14	CASSIGQGRTEAFF	TGTGCCAGTAGTATCGGACAGGGCAGGACTGAAGCTTTCTTT
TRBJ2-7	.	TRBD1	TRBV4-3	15	CASSQDWGQGGEQYF	TGCGCCAGCAGCCAAGATTGGGGACAGGGGGGCGAGCAGTACTTC
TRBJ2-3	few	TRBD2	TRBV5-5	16	CASTRGGTSGGHTQYF	TGTGCCAGCACCAGGGGGGGGACTAGCGGAGGCCATACGCAGTATTTT
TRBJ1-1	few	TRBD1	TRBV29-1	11	CSADRGPYFFF	TGCAGCGCCGACAGGGGCCCCTATTTTTTCTTT
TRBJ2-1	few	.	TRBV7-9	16	CASIQQRLEPHNEQFF	TGTGCCAGCATCCAACAGAGACTGGAGCCGCACAATGAGCAGTTCTTC
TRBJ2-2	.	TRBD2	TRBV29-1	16	CSVALAGNGNTGELFF	TGCAGCGTTGCACTAGCGGGAAACGGGAACACCGGGGAGCTGTTTTTT
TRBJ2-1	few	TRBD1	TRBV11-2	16	CASSSRQGSSYNEQFF	TGTGCCAGCAGCAGCCGACAGGGGAGCTCCTACAATGAGCAGTTCTTC
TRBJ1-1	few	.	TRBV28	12	CASRWTNTEAFF	TGTGCCAGCAGGTGGACGAACACTGAAGCTTTCTTT
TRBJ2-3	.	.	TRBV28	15	CASSLSGGSADTRYF	TGTGCCAGCAGTTTGTCAGGAGGGAGCGCAGATACGCGGTATTTT
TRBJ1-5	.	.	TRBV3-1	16	CASSQDLGTLNQPQHF	TGTGCCAGCAGCCAAGATTTAGGGACGCTAAATCAGCCCCAGCATTTT